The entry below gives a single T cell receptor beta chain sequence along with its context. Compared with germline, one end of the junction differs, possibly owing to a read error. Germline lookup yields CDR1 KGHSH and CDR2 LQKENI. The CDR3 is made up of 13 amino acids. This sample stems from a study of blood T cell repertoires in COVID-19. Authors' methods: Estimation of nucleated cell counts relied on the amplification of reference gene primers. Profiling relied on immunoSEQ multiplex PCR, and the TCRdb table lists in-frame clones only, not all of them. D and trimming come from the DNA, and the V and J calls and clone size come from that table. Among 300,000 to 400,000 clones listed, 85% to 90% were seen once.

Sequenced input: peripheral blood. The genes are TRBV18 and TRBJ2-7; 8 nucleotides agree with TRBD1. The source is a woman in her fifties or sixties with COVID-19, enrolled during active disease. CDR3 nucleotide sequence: TGTGCCAGCTACCGGACAGGGTCCTCCGAGCAGTACTTC. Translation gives CASYRTGSSEQYF.